This T cell receptor (beta chain) was recorded in a study of CD8 T cells in Susac syndrome. Reverse transcription of about 0.45 to 1 ug RNA was performed with random hexamers. Multiplex immunoSEQ PCR targeted 54 Vbeta and 13 Jbeta TCR beta segments. Via MiXCR, TCRdb re-called the immunoSEQ multiplex PCR reads, giving one row per CDR3 protein. The table includes approximately 220,000 distinct CDR3 sequences, about 90% detected once. The CDR3 sequence is 15 residues long. V lost 4 bases and J lost 6; bases outside the gene matches: 7. Germline V gives CDR1 SGHNT, CDR2 YYREEE (reference sequence). Sequencing of TCR beta drew on CD8+ and CD4+ T cells from blood. Bulk CD8+ and CD4+ cells came from magnetic negative isolation; CD8+ TEMRA by FACS.

This chain links TRBV5-4 with TRBJ1-5; 10 bases line up with TRBD1. The sequence was collected from a human donor with multiple sclerosis. Input material: CD8+ T cells from PBMCs. The CDR3 region has the DNA TGTGCCAGCAGCGCGGGACAGGGGATCGGTCAGCCCCAGCATTTT. It encodes CASSAGQGIGQPQHF.